This TCR beta chain appears in the sequencing data of a study of cytomegalovirus exposure and HLA in healthy donors. The overall study: In terms of ancestry, the Caucasian-associated cluster contained roughly 80% of the approximately 430 genotyped donors. The study's findings and limits: Available immune exposure information was restricted to CMV serostatus only. Reports credit the classifier with highly specific, highly sensitive diagnosis of cytomegalovirus status.

60 Vbeta and 13 Jbeta primers were used in PCR. Here immunoSEQ multiplex PCR was the method, and the copy in TCRdb shows in-frame clones only, minus some. The sample includes around 160,000 clones, 77% of them seen just once. This clone appeared a single time. Its antigen is as yet unknown. The CDR3 has 15 residues. CDR1 is MNHNY, CDR2 SVGAGI, per germline (reference sequence). J gave up 4 bases and V 1 base, and 6 bases lay outside the gene matches. The sample consisted of PBMCs. The sequence derives from a middle-aged woman in good health and CMV-seropositive. The rearrangement uses TRBV6-6 and TRBJ2-5, with 7 bases lining up with TRBD2. The CDR3, as DNA: TGTGCCAGCAGTTACTACAACGGGGGGTTAGAGACCCAGTACTTC. It is translated as CASSYYNGGLETQYF.